What follows are 4 T cell receptor beta chains derived from one specimen sequenced in a study of T cells in Graves' hyperthyroidism and ophthalmopathy (dated 2019 in TCRdb). Library prep was done by multiplex PCR. Data came from an Illumina HiSeq 2000. TCR beta CDR3 regions were amplified from RNA transcripts. A first-round RT-PCR of the TCR CDR3 used the HTBI primer set with the Qiagen OneStep RT-PCR kit. Starting from the raw public reads, TCRdb applied fastp trimming at Q25, assembled clones with MiXCR and retained in-frame beta chains. When rows share a CDR3 protein, they turn into one entry using the most common DNA and genes. Counted in this sample were roughly 180,000 distinct CDR3 sequences; about 17% of them appeared once. 25% to 30% of the sample is held by the ten biggest clonotypes. The sample comprised blood. These receptors all stem from a woman aged 50 to 60 with Graves' hyperthyroidism.

Only a few counts were recorded for this clonotype. The gene calls are TRBV18 and TRBJ2-7; 7 nucleotides align to TRBD1. The CDR3 contains 15 residues. J lost 6 bases, V lost 2 bases, and 10 bases had no gene match. Germline loops: CDR1 KGHSH, CDR2 LQKENI. The CDR3 spells CASSPTQHAGGEQYF. As DNA, the CDR3 is TGTGCCAGCTCACCAACGCAGCATGCAGGGGGCGAGCAGTACTTC.

This clonotype was counted ten times or more. The chain is built from TRBV27 and TRBJ1-6; D call uncertain. The germline V gene encodes CDR1 MNHEY and CDR2 SMNVEV (reference sequence). The CDR3 spans 13 residues. Trimming cost V 3 bases and J 5 bases, with 5 bases left between them. The CDR3 protein is CASSLNNNSPLHF. DNA for the CDR3: TGTGCCAGCAGTTTGAATAATAATTCACCCCTCCACTTT.

V and J are TRBV6-2 or TRBV6-3 and TRBJ2-3; D possibly corresponds to TRBD2 (7 bases). The CDR3 is 13 residues long. Germline CDR1 MNHEY, CDR2 SVGEGT. Trimming left V 10 bases short and J 2 bases short, with 13 bases between. As DNA, the CDR3 is TGTGCCACCCGGGGGGCATCCACAGATACGCAGTATTTT. Encoded protein: CATRGASTDTQYF.

Many counts were recorded for this clonotype. This sequence joins TRBV19 and TRBJ2-1; 9 bases match TRBD1. This CDR3 comprises 14 residues. J lost 9 bases, V lost 5 bases, and 8 bases had no gene match. Germline V gene data show CDR1 as LNHDA and CDR2 as SQIVND (reference sequence). The CDR3 nucleotides read TGTGCCAGTAGTCTTGACAGGGGGACCGGTGAGCAGTTCTTC. Translated: CASSLDRGTGEQFF.